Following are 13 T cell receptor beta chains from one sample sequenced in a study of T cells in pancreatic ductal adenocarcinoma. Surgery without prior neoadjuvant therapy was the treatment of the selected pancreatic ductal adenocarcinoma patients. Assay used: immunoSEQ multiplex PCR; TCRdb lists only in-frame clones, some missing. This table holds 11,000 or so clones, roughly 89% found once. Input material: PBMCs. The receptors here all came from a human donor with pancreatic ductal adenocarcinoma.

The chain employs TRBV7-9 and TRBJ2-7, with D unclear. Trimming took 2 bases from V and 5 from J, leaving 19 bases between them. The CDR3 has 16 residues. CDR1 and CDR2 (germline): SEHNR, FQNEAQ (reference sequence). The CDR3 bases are TGTGCCAGCAGCTTATTACCCCCAACAAAAAAGAACGAGCAGTACTTC. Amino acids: CASSLLPPTKKNEQYF.

The CDR3 here is CASSLRGGYEQYF. For the CDR3, the DNA is TGTGCCAGCAGCTTGAGGGGCGGTTACGAGCAGTACTTC. This sequence joins TRBV7-9 and TRBJ2-7, with D tentatively TRBD1 or TRBD2 (5 bases each). The ends were cut back, 3 bases at V and 4 bases at J, with 10 bases in the middle. There are 13 residues in the CDR3. Germline lookup yields CDR1 SEHNR and CDR2 FQNEAQ (reference sequence).

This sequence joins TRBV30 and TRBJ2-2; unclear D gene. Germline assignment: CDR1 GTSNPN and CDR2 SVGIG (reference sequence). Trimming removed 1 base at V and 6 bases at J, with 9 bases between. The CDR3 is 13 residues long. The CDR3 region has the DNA TGTGCCTGGAGTGCCCGGTTTCCCGGGGAGCTGTTTTTT. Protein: CAWSARFPGELFF. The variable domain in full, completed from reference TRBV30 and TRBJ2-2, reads SQTIHQWPATLVQPVGSPLSLECTVEGTSNPNLYWYRQAAGRGLQLLFYSVGIGQISSEVPQNLSASRPQDRQFILSSKKLLLSDSGFYLCAWSARFPGELFFGEGSRLTVL.

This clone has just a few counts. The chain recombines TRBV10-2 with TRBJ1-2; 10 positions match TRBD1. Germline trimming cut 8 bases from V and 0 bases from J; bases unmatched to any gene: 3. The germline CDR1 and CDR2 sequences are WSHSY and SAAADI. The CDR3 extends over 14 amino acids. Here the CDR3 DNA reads TGCGCCAGCGGGGACAGGGGTGCTAACTATGGCTACACCTTC. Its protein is CASGDRGANYGYTF.

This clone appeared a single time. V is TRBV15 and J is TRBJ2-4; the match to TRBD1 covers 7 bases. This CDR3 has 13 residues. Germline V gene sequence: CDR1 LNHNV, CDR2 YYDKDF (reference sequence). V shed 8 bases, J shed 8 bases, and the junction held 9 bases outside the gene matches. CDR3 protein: CATGFPGGDIQYF. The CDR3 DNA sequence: TGTGCCACCGGGTTCCCAGGGGGTGACATTCAGTACTTC.

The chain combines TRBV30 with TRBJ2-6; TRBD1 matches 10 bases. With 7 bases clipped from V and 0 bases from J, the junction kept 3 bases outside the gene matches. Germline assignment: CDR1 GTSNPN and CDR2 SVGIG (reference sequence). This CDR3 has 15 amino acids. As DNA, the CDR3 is TGTGCCTTGACAGGGGGCAACTCTGGGGCCAACGTCCTGACTTTC. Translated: CALTGGNSGANVLTF.

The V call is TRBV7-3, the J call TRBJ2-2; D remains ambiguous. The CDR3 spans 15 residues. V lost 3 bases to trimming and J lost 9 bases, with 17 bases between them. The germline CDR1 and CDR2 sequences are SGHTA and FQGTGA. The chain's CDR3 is CASSFMGLPGRELFF. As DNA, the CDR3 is TGTGCCAGCAGCTTCATGGGCCTTCCCGGTAGGGAGCTGTTTTTT.

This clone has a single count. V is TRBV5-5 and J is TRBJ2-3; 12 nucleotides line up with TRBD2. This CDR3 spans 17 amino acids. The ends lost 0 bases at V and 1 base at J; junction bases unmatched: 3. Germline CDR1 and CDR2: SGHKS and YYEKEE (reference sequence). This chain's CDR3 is CASSLARLAGGTDTQYF. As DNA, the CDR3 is TGTGCCAGCAGCTTGGCTCGACTAGCGGGGGGCACAGATACGCAGTATTTT.

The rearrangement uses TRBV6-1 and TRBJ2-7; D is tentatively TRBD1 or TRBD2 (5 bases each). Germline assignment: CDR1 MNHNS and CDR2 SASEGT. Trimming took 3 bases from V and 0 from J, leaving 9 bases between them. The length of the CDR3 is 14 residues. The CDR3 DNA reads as TGTGCCAGCAGTGAGCCCGGGACCTCCTACGAGCAGTACTTC. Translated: CASSEPGTSYEQYF.

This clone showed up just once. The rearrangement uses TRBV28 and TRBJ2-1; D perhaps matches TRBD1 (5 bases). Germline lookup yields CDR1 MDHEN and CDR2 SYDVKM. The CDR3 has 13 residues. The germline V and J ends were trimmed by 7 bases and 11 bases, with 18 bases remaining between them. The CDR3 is CASTLTASNQQFF. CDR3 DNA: TGTGCCAGCACCTTGACAGCGTCGAACCAGCAGTTCTTC. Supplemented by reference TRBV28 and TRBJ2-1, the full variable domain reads DVKVTQSSRYLVKRTGEKVFLECVQDMDHENMFWYRQDPGLGLRLIYFSYDVKMKEKGDIPEGYSVSREKKERFSLILESASTNQTSMYLCASTLTASNQQFFGPGTRLTVL.

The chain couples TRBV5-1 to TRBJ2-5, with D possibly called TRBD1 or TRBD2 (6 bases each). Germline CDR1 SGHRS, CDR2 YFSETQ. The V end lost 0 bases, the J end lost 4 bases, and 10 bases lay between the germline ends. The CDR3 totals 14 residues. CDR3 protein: CASSLGGALETQYF. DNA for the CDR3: TGCGCCAGCAGCTTGGGGGGGGCCCTAGAGACCCAGTACTTC.

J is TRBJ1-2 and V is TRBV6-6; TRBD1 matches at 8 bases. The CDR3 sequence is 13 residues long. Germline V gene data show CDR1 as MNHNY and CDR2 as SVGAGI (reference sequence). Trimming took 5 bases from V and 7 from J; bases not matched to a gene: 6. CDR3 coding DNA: TGTGCCAGCAGTCAGGGGGCGCAGGGTGGCTACACCTTC. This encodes CASSQGAQGGYTF.

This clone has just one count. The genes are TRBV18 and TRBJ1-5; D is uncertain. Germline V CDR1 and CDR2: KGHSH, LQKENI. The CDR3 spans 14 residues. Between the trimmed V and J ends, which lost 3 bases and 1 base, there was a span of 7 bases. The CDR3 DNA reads TGTGCCAGCTCACCGACCAGGAGCAATCAGCCCCAGCATTTT. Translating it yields CASSPTRSNQPQHF.